A selection of T cell receptor beta chains follows, all from one sample in a study of blood T cells in healthy people across ages. One entry per CDR3 protein results from TCRdb running MiXCR on the 5' RACE reads. The repertoire holds about 1.1 million distinct CDR3 sequences, with under 40% as singletons. Specimen: blood. The receptor set was obtained from a man aged 18 to 29 in good health. CDR3s include the opening cysteine and the closing phenylalanine or tryptophan.

v_call: TRBV29-1
cdr3_aa: CSVSSFVEEETQYF

v_call: TRBV4-1
cdr3_aa: CASSRPGQGLKKLFF

v_call: TRBV7-9
cdr3_aa: CASSEPMNSNYGYTF

v_call: TRBV12-3/TRBV12-4
cdr3_aa: CAVRANTGELFF

v_call: TRBV5-6
cdr3_aa: CASSLYYKVLPGDTGTQYF

v_call: TRBV9
cdr3_aa: CASSATGGWNQPQHF

v_call: TRBV20-1
cdr3_aa: CSALFPVLKRTTDTQYF

v_call: TRBV28
cdr3_aa: CASSTRGPYSYEQYF

v_call: TRBV5-5
cdr3_aa: CASSLGSWRTGIYNEQYF

v_call: TRBV11-2
cdr3_aa: CASSWGDRDNEKLFF

v_call: TRBV27
cdr3_aa: CASSLQGGLYEKLFF

v_call: TRBV11-1
cdr3_aa: CAILLSETTDTQYF

v_call: TRBV2
cdr3_aa: CASSVMGYGYTF

v_call: TRBV4-2
cdr3_aa: CASSRFGPGRNEQFF